This paragraph reports one TCR beta chain. Antigen unknown. The CDR3 is 14 amino acids. Germline CDR1 and CDR2: SEHNR and FQNEAQ (reference sequence). Sequencing was performed with immunoSEQ multiplex PCR; in TCRdb, only in-frame clones are kept and a portion is missing. This table has over 35,000 clones, 75% to 95% appearing once. The record originates from a study of graft-versus-host responses after intestinal transplantation. Study-level information: Recipients received multivisceral, liver-intestinal, or isolated intestinal transplants. Every recipient had anti-thymocyte globulin induction and approximately three years of tacrolimus plus steroids.

Findings of the study overall: Where graft-donor T cell macrochimerism was present, patients had high graft-versus-host to host-versus-graft clonal ratios in allografts. GvH clones appeared in recipient marrow, some first in ileum or blood.

This TCR derives from a human patient who received an intestinal transplant, so some T cells may come from the graft donor. The rearrangement joins TRBV7-9 to TRBJ2-5, with a weak D call TRBD2 (6 bases). The tail of the sequence fits TRBJ2-7 better, so the J call may be wrong. The sequenced sample was PBMCs, obtained 300 to 320 days after intestinal transplant. CDR3 in amino acids: CASSLAGGTGEQYF. The CDR3 DNA reads TGTGCCAGCAGCTTAGCGGGGGGAACCGGCGAGCAGTACTTC.